This TCR beta chain was sequenced during a study of blood T cells in healthy people across ages. Using a J-beta primer mix together with a sample-barcoded 5' primer, a second PCR was run for roughly 7 to 11 cycles. TCRdb analysed the 5' RACE reads with MiXCR anew, one entry per CDR3 protein. Of fewer than 900,000 distinct CDR3 sequences listed, approximately 43% are singletons. Germline CDR1 reads MNHEY; CDR2 reads SMNVEV (reference sequence). V was clipped by 5 bases and J by 4 bases, with 11 bases between them. The CDR3 loop spans 13 amino acids. The receptor comes from a woman between 55 and 75 years old in good health. The chain recombines TRBV27 with TRBJ1-1; TRBD1 is a possible D gene (5 bases). The sample taken for sequencing was blood. The CDR3 here is CASSTYGGTEAFF. In nucleotides, the CDR3 is TGTGCCAGCAGTACTTACGGGGGCACTGAAGCTTTCTTT.